The next 25 T cell receptor beta chains were all read from a single sample in a study of blood T cell repertoires in COVID-19. Produced via immunoSEQ multiplex PCR; TCRdb's table is partial and in-frame only. The table shows some 400,000 clones, with around 92% occurring only once. What was sequenced was PBMCs or T cells enriched from blood (not recorded which). The receptors were gathered from a woman in her 30s who had recovered from COVID-19.

Here the CDR3 reads CAWSVAYNTEAFF. As DNA, the CDR3 is TGTGCCTGGAGTGTAGCCTATAACACTGAAGCTTTCTTT. This sequence joins TRBV30 and TRBJ1-1; D call uncertain. The V end lost 0 bases, the J end lost 2 bases, and 7 bases lay between the germline ends. The V gene's germline CDR1 is GTSNPN and CDR2 SVGIG (reference sequence). The CDR3 runs 13 residues.

CDR3 bases: TGTGCCAGCAGGAGTCCGTCTGGGACAGGACTAGCCAAAAACATTCAGTACTTC. Protein sequence: CASRSPSGTGLAKNIQYF. J is TRBJ2-4 and V is TRBV2; the match to TRBD1 covers 8 bases. Germline loops: CDR1 SNHLY, CDR2 FYNNEI. The CDR3 sequence is 18 residues long. V was clipped by 6 bases and J by 0 bases; unmatched bases: 13.

The chain links TRBV9 to TRBJ1-3; 8 bases match TRBD1. The CDR3 is 16 residues long. The J segment lost 0 bases and the V segment lost 2 bases, leaving 4 bases of the junction unmatched. Germline V gene sequence: CDR1 SGDLS, CDR2 YYNGEE. CDR3 sequence (DNA): TGTGCCAGCAGCGTTACAGGGGGAGGCTCTGGAAACACCATATATTTT. It specifies CASSVTGGGSGNTIYF.

The chain couples TRBV2 to TRBJ2-1; 15 bases fit TRBD2. Germline lookup yields CDR1 SNHLY and CDR2 FYNNEI. There are 16 residues in the CDR3. With 5 bases clipped from V and 8 bases from J, the junction kept 7 bases outside the gene matches. This chain's CDR3 is CASSNRRTSGGDEQFF. CDR3 DNA: TGTGCCAGCAGTAACCGCAGGACTAGCGGGGGGGATGAGCAGTTCTTC.

This chain links TRBV28 with TRBJ2-7, with 10 bases that match TRBD1. V was pared by 6 bases and J by 4 bases, with 3 bases of the junction left unmatched. Per the germline V gene, CDR1 is MDHEN and CDR2 is SYDVKM. CDR3 length: 13 amino acids. The CDR3 DNA reads TGTGCCAGCAGGGGACAGGGGTGGTACGAGCAGTACTTC. Protein sequence: CASRGQGWYEQYF.

This chain uses TRBV27 with TRBJ1-2; D unclear. Trimming removed 5 bases from V and 7 bases from J, with 26 bases in between. Per the germline V gene, CDR1 is MNHEY and CDR2 is SMNVEV (reference sequence). The CDR3 has 17 residues. The CDR3 here is CASSIASPGSGPFGYTF. The CDR3 region has the DNA TGTGCCAGCAGTATAGCCTCTCCCGGATCGGGTCCGTTTGGCTACACCTTC.

The chain is built from TRBV3-1 (or the pseudogene TRBV3-2) and TRBJ1-2; D remains unclear. The CDR3 is made up of 14 amino acids. V was clipped by 1 base and J by 4 bases, with 10 bases between them. CDR1 is LGHDT, CDR2 YNNKEL, per germline (reference sequence). This CDR3 reads CASSQGGQSYGYTF. In nucleotides, the CDR3 is TGTGCCAGCAGCCAAGGAGGGCAGTCCTATGGCTACACCTTC.

This clone appeared a single time. The chain couples TRBV7-6 to TRBJ1-6; 12 positions match TRBD1. The CDR3 spans 15 residues. Germline V gives CDR1 SGHVS, CDR2 FNYEAQ. Trimming at V came to 5 bases and at J to 9 bases, leaving 5 bases not matched to a gene. The CDR3 loop is CASSPGTGGGSPLHF. CDR3 bases: TGTGCCAGCAGCCCCGGGACAGGGGGCGGTTCACCCCTCCACTTT.

This clone was seen a single time. This sequence joins TRBV7-3 and TRBJ2-5; 8 nucleotides agree with TRBD2. CDR3 length equals 15 residues. V trimming: 5 bases; J trimming: 0 bases; junction bases outside the gene matches: 5. Germline V gives CDR1 SGHTA, CDR2 FQGTGA. In nucleotides, the CDR3 is TGTGCCAGCAGCGCCGGGGGGGCGTACCAAGAGACCCAGTACTTC. This sequence encodes CASSAGGAYQETQYF.

The J gene is TRBJ1-1, the V gene TRBV28; D call uncertain. The germline CDR1 and CDR2 sequences are MDHEN and SYDVKM. The length of the CDR3 is 17 residues. Trimming cost V 5 bases and J 1 base, with 20 bases left between them. The CDR3 loop reads CASSQGGWGVQNTEAFF. The CDR3 region has the DNA TGTGCCAGCAGTCAAGGAGGATGGGGTGTTCAGAACACTGAAGCTTTCTTT. Full variable domain (remainder filled in from reference TRBV28 and TRBJ1-1): DVKVTQSSRYLVKRTGEKVFLECVQDMDHENMFWYRQDPGLGLRLIYFSYDVKMKEKGDIPEGYSVSREKKERFSLILESASTNQTSMYLCASSQGGWGVQNTEAFFGQGTRLTVV.

The chain employs TRBV2 and TRBJ2-2; no clear D gene. CDR3 length equals 13 residues. V was trimmed by 7 bases and J by 4 bases, leaving 10 bases between them. Germline CDR1 is SNHLY and CDR2 is FYNNEI. CDR3 amino acids: CASKRSITGELFF. The CDR3 DNA follows: TGTGCCAGCAAGAGATCCATCACCGGGGAGCTGTTTTTT. Full variable domain (rest looked up from reference TRBV2 and TRBJ2-2): EPEVTQTPSHQVTQMGQEVILRCVPISNHLYFYWYRQILGQKVEFLVSFYNNEISEKSEIFDDQFSVERPDGSNFTLKIRSTKLEDSAMYFCASKRSITGELFFGEGSRLTVL.

The J gene is TRBJ2-5, the V gene TRBV7-3, with D perhaps matching TRBD2 (7 bases). There are 15 residues in the CDR3. CDR1 and CDR2 from the germline V gene are SGHTA and FQGTGA. The V gene lost 5 bases and the J gene lost 5 bases, with 18 bases spanning the gap. DNA of the CDR3: TGTGCCAGCAGCCTCCCGGGCGGGGGCGGGGAGACCCAGTACTTC. Its protein is CASSLPGGGGETQYF.

The rearrangement joins TRBV9 to TRBJ2-2; 7 nucleotides align to TRBD1. The germline gives CDR1 SGDLS, CDR2 YYNGEE. The CDR3 loop spans 17 amino acids. The V gene end was trimmed by 0 bases and the J gene end by 9 bases; junction bases not matched to a gene: 14. The CDR3 sequence: CASSVDPDDRVLWELFF. The CDR3 DNA is TGTGCCAGCAGCGTAGATCCCGATGACAGGGTTTTGTGGGAGCTGTTTTTT.

The J gene is TRBJ2-1, the V gene TRBV2; possibly TRBD2 for D (6 bases). This CDR3 region has 15 residues. Trimming shortened V by 3 bases and J by 2 bases, and 11 bases separated the two germline ends. CDR1 is SNHLY and CDR2 is FYNNEI in the germline V gene. In nucleotides, the CDR3 is TGTGCCAGCAGTGAGCCGGGACTTCCCTACAATGAGCAGTTCTTC. Residues: CASSEPGLPYNEQFF.

This chain joins TRBV27 and TRBJ1-6; tentatively, D is TRBD1 (6 bases). With 6 bases removed from V and 4 bases from J, the gap between germline ends came to 7 bases. This CDR3 has 13 amino acids. CDR1 and CDR2 from the germline V gene are MNHEY and SMNVEV (reference sequence). The CDR3 DNA sequence: TGTGCCAGCAGCACAGGGTATAATTCACCCCTCCACTTT. Protein sequence: CASSTGYNSPLHF.

The chain joins TRBV4-2 to TRBJ1-1; 9 bases line up with TRBD1. V gave up 3 bases and J gave up 8 bases; unmatched junction bases: 10. Germline values: CDR1 LGHNA, CDR2 YNFKEQ. This CDR3 contains 15 residues. The CDR3 region has the DNA TGTGCCAGCAGCCACGACCGGGACAGGGTTGCGGAAGCTTTCTTT. This gives the protein CASSHDRDRVAEAFF.

V usage is TRBV2 and J usage is TRBJ1-4, with D unresolved. CDR3 length: 14 residues. V shed 6 bases and J shed 0 bases, with 8 bases lying between them. Looked up from germline, CDR1 is SNHLY and CDR2 is FYNNEI. The CDR3 coding sequence is TGTGCCAGCAGAGAGGATGCAACTAATGAAAAACTGTTTTTT. Amino acids: CASREDATNEKLFF.

This clone was observed once. The chain links TRBV6-5 to TRBJ2-7, with a weak D call TRBD1 (6 bases). The CDR3 has 12 amino acids. V lost 10 bases and J lost 6, with 16 bases in between. Germline assignment: CDR1 MNHEY and CDR2 SVGAGI. CDR3 protein: CANPWGLFEQYF. The CDR3 DNA follows: TGTGCCAACCCGTGGGGGCTCTTCGAGCAGTACTTC.

The DNA of the CDR3 is TGTGCCAGCACCCCTCTGAGGGCGAACACCGGGGAGCTGTTTTTT. Protein sequence: CASTPLRANTGELFF. The chain carries TRBV7-9 and TRBJ2-2, with D possibly TRBD2 on 5 matching bases. The CDR3 covers 15 residues. The V and J ends lost 7 bases and 0 bases respectively, with 12 bases between them. Germline V gene sequence: CDR1 SEHNR, CDR2 FQNEAQ (reference sequence).

Written as DNA, the CDR3 is TGTGCCAGCAGTTTATTTGGGCAGGGGGCCCTCGGGGCCTACGAGCAGTACTTC. It translates to CASSLFGQGALGAYEQYF. V usage is TRBV27 and J usage is TRBJ2-7, with 8 bases that match TRBD1. Germline V gene data show CDR1 as MNHEY and CDR2 as SMNVEV (reference sequence). This CDR3 contains 18 residues. V was pared by 1 base and J by 2 bases, with 13 bases of the junction left unmatched.

The V and J genes are TRBV29-1 and TRBJ1-2; 11 positions agree with TRBD1. CDR1 is SQVTM and CDR2 is ANQGSEA in the germline V gene. This CDR3 has 14 amino acids. The junction had 8 bases not matched to a gene; V was cut back by 5 bases and J by 6 bases. The CDR3 reads CSVSGTGGRHGYTF. The CDR3 bases are TGCAGCGTTAGCGGGACAGGGGGAAGACATGGCTACACCTTC.

DNA for the CDR3: TGCGCCAGCAGCCAACTGCGGGGGACTAGCACAGATACGCAGTATTTT. Translated, it gives CASSQLRGTSTDTQYF. The chain carries TRBV4-1 and TRBJ2-3; 7 bases fit TRBD2. Germline V gene sequence: CDR1 MGHRA, CDR2 YSYEKL. V gave up 2 bases and J gave up 0 bases; unmatched junction bases: 5. The CDR3 is 16 residues long.

The rearrangement links TRBV9 to TRBJ2-6, with TRBD1 matching over 7 bases. The germline V gene encodes CDR1 SGDLS and CDR2 YYNGEE. J gave up 5 bases and V 6 bases, and 14 bases lay outside the gene matches. The CDR3 runs to 17 residues. The CDR3 DNA follows: TGTGCCAGCACGAGGGACAGCCCCTTCCCAAGGGCCAACGTCCTGACTTTC. Protein product: CASTRDSPFPRANVLTF.

The chain recombines TRBV5-1 with TRBJ2-7; D is perhaps TRBD2 (6 bases). CDR1 and CDR2 (germline): SGHRS, YFSETQ. CDR3 length equals 16 residues. Trimming left V 2 bases short and J 1 base short, with 16 bases between. The CDR3 sequence is CASSLGGKIGSYEQYF. For the CDR3, the DNA is TGCGCCAGCAGCTTAGGAGGGAAGATTGGATCCTACGAGCAGTACTTC. The entire variable domain, with the rest obtained from reference TRBV5-1 and TRBJ2-7, is as follows: KAGVTQTPRYLIKTRGQQVTLSCSPISGHRSVSWYQQTPGQGLQFLFEYFSETQRNKGNFPGRFSGRQFSNSRSEMNVSTLELGDSALYLCASSLGGKIGSYEQYFGPGTRLTVT.

The chain combines TRBV27 with TRBJ2-2; D is perhaps TRBD1 (6 bases). The germline V gene has CDR1 MNHEY and CDR2 SMNVEV (reference sequence). The ends were cut back, 3 bases at V and 5 bases at J, with 10 bases in the middle. The CDR3 contains 14 residues. CDR3: CASSFSRGTGELFF. For the CDR3, the DNA is TGTGCCAGCAGTTTCTCAAGGGGGACCGGGGAGCTGTTTTTT.